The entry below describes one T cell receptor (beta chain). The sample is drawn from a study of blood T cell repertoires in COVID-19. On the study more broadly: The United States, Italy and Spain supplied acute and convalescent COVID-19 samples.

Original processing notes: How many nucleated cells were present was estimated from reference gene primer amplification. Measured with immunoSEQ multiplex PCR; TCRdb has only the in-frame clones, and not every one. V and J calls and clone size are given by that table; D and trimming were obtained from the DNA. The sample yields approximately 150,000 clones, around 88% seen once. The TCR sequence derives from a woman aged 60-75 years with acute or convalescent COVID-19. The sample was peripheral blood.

DNA for the CDR3: TGCGCCAGCAGCATCCGAACGGGACAGGGAGGCGAGCAGTACTTC. This translates into CASSIRTGQGGEQYF. This chain uses TRBV5-1 with TRBJ2-7; 9 nucleotides agree with TRBD1. This CDR3 contains 15 residues. CDR1 is SGHRS and CDR2 is YFSETQ in the germline V gene. With V trimmed by 4 bases and J by 6 bases, 11 bases remained unmatched.